These T cell receptor beta chains were read from a single sample in a study of blood T cell repertoires in COVID-19. Assay: immunoSEQ multiplex PCR; the TCRdb copy retains only in-frame clones and omits some. The data contain around 280,000 clones, roughly 91% of them singletons. Sample: peripheral blood. The origin of the receptors is a woman younger than 45 with COVID-19, enrolled during active disease. Both conserved end residues are part of each CDR3. The D gene is left open where the match is weak.

V	J	D	CDR3	DNA
TRBV28	TRBJ2-7	NA	CASSDRDGGREQYF	TGTGCCAGCAGTGACCGTGACGGGGGTAGGGAGCAGTACTTC
TRBV9	TRBJ2-3	TRBD2	CASSPRTSGEQYF	TGTGCCAGCAGCCCCCGGACTAGCGGGGAGCAGTATTTT
TRBV27	TRBJ1-5	TRBD1	CASSFTTGGNQPQHF	TGTGCCAGCAGTTTCACGACAGGGGGCAATCAGCCCCAGCATTTT
TRBV7-2	TRBJ1-2	NA	CASSLRRPGRSDGYTF	TGTGCCAGCAGCTTAAGGCGTCCAGGGCGGTCGGATGGCTACACCTTC
TRBV18	TRBJ2-3	NA	CASSLPGLRADTQYF	TGTGCCAGCTCATTGCCGGGGTTACGGGCAGATACGCAGTATTTT
TRBV19	TRBJ2-1	NA	CASSPSPYNEQFF	TGTGCCAGTAGTCCCTCCCCCTACAATGAGCAGTTCTTC
TRBV12-3/TRBV12-4	TRBJ1-2	NA	CASSFTVYGYTF	TGTGCCAGCAGTTTTACAGTCTATGGCTACACCTTC
TRBV11-3	TRBJ2-1	TRBD2	CASSSRGGLDNEQFF	TGTGCCAGCAGCTCGCGGGGGGGCCTTGATAATGAGCAGTTCTTC
TRBV6-5	TRBJ2-3	NA	CASSSPGGSPDTQYF	TGTGCCAGCAGCTCTCCTGGGGGCAGCCCAGATACGCAGTATTTT
TRBV2	TRBJ1-1	TRBD1	CASNVQGVAEAFF	TGTGCCAGCAATGTTCAGGGGGTGGCTGAAGCTTTCTTT
TRBV6-6	TRBJ1-1	NA	CASRPGGRLAEAFF	TGTGCCAGCAGACCGGGGGGGCGGTTGGCTGAAGCTTTCTTT